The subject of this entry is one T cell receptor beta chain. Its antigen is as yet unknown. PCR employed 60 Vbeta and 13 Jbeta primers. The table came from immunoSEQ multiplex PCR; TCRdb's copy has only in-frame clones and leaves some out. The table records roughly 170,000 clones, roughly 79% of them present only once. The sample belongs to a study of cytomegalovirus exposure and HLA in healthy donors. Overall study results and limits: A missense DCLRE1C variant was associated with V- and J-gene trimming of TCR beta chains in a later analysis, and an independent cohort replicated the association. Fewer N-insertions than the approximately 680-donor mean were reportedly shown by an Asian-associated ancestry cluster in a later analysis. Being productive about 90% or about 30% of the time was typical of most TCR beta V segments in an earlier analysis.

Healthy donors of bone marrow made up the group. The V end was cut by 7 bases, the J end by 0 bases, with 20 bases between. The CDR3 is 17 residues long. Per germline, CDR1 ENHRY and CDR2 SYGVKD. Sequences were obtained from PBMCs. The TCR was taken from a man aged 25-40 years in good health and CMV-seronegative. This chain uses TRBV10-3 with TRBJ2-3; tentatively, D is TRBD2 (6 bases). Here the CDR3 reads CAITGVWRVSSTDTQYF. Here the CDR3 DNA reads TGTGCCATCACCGGGGTTTGGAGGGTTTCTAGCACAGATACGCAGTATTTT.